Each of the 29 T cell receptor beta chains below was sequenced from the same sample in a study of regulatory T cells in long-lasting Graves disease. Time point given: persistent/refractory GD, antithyroid drugs over 5 years with positive TRAb. Making the TCR library involved RNA that had been extracted from PBMCs. To make TCR beta libraries, researchers used iRepertoire HTBI primers and Arm-PCR of CDR3 regions. TCRdb passed the multiplex PCR reads through MiXCR, listing each CDR3 protein once. Among under 350,000 distinct CDR3 sequences, around 21% were seen once, and the ten largest hold just over 55%. The starting material was peripheral blood mononuclear cells (PBMCs), obtained when the disease was refractory, from a patient treated with antithyroid drugs. The source is a female donor with Graves disease.

A word on this clonotype: A much more abundant neighbour one base away suggests this may be a read error. As the CDR3 is not closed by the conserved phenylalanine or tryptophan, this likely results from a read error. The chain is built from TRBV28 and TRBJ1-2; D perhaps matches TRBD1 (5 bases). The V end lost 2 bases, the J end lost 7 bases, and 11 bases lay between the germline ends. This CDR3 contains 13 residues. Germline V gives CDR1 MDHEN, CDR2 SYDVKM. The CDR3 protein is CASSLIGAGGYTL. The CDR3 bases are TGTGCCAGCAGTTTAATAGGGGCTGGTGGCTACACCCTC.

The chain joins TRBV4-1 to TRBJ1-2; D not certain. Trimming removed 0 bases at V and 1 base at J, with 9 bases between. In germline, CDR1 is MGHRA, CDR2 YSYEKL. The CDR3 runs to 15 residues. CDR3 coding DNA: TGCGCCAGCAGCCAAGATGGGGTGGGTAACTATGGCTACACCTTC. Its translation: CASSQDGVGNYGYTF.

This chain connects TRBV4-3 to TRBJ2-5; D is uncertain. The CDR3 totals 14 residues. Trimming took 0 bases from V and 4 from J, leaving 9 bases between them. Per germline, CDR1 LGHNA and CDR2 YSLEER. CDR3 coding DNA: TGCGCCAGCAGCCAAGAAGCCTGGGGAGAGACCCAGTACTTC. Translating it yields CASSQEAWGETQYF.

This clonotype was seen repeatedly, ten times or more. The chain uses TRBV2 and TRBJ1-5, with a tentative D call TRBD1 (6 bases). This CDR3 has 15 amino acids. From germline, CDR1 is SNHLY and CDR2 FYNNEI. The ends were cut back, 0 bases at V and 1 base at J, with 7 bases in the middle. CDR3 protein: CASSEAGQSNQPQHF. As DNA, the CDR3 is TGTGCCAGCAGTGAAGCCGGACAGAGCAATCAGCCCCAGCATTTT.

This clonotype was seen a handful of times. The CDR3: CAISRDRGIQETQYF. The CDR3 nucleotides read TGTGCCATCAGTCGGGACAGGGGAATTCAAGAGACCCAGTACTTC. This sequence joins TRBV10-3 and TRBJ2-5, with 10 bases that match TRBD1. The CDR3 spans 15 residues. Unmatched junction bases numbered 5, after V lost 5 bases and J lost 2 bases. From germline, CDR1 is ENHRY and CDR2 SYGVKD.

This chain uses TRBV6-1 with TRBJ1-3; TRBD1 matches at 7 bases. From germline, CDR1 is MNHNS and CDR2 SASEGT. V was pared by 10 bases and J by 3 bases, with 6 bases of the junction left unmatched. This CDR3 spans 13 amino acids. CDR3 DNA sequence: TGTGCCACCCTGACAGGGAGTGGAAACACCATATATTTT. Translation gives CATLTGSGNTIYF.

This clonotype was seen a few times. The J gene is TRBJ2-5, the V gene TRBV7-2, with D possibly being TRBD1 (6 bases). The CDR3 consists of 16 residues. Germline lookup yields CDR1 SGHTA and CDR2 FQGNSA. Deletions cut 4 bases from V and 0 bases from J, with 15 bases between. Written as DNA, the CDR3 is TGTGCCAGCAGCTCCGGACAGAGATCCTACCAAGAGACCCAGTACTTC. The encoded protein is CASSSGQRSYQETQYF.

The chain uses TRBV7-9 and TRBJ2-1, with D maybe TRBD1 (6 bases). The CDR3 is made up of 14 amino acids. Germline lookup yields CDR1 SEHNR and CDR2 FQNEAQ (reference sequence). The ends were cut back, 5 bases at V and 2 bases at J, with 10 bases in the middle. The CDR3 region is CASSQRTAYNEQFF. In DNA form, the CDR3 reads TGTGCCAGCAGCCAACGGACAGCCTACAATGAGCAGTTCTTC.

This clonotype was counted many times. The chain links TRBV12-3 or TRBV12-4 to TRBJ1-5; D is possibly TRBD1 (5 bases). Trimming pared 3 bases from V and 1 base from J, leaving 13 bases between. This CDR3 has 16 amino acids. The CDR3 region has the DNA TGTGCCAGCAGTTTGCGTTTTGGGGCGAGCAATCAGCCCCAGCATTTT. Translation: CASSLRFGASNQPQHF.

This clonotype was found once. A much bigger clone sits one base away, suggesting this may be a read error. This chain joins TRBV6-9 and TRBJ1-2; 7 positions match TRBD1. The CDR3 length is 14 residues. In germline, CDR1 is MNHGY, CDR2 SVAAGI. J gave up 6 bases and V 3 bases, and 7 bases lay outside the gene matches. The CDR3 is CASSYGRGEHGYTF. In DNA, the CDR3 is TGTGCCAGCAGTTACGGCAGGGGGGAGCATGGCTACACCTTC.

The CDR3 here is CASSYSGRDLKGYTF. The CDR3, as DNA: TGTGCCAGCAGTTACTCGGGGAGGGACCTGAAGGGCTACACCTTC. This sequence joins TRBV6-6 and TRBJ1-2, with D perhaps matching TRBD1 (5 bases). Looked up from germline, CDR1 is MNHNY and CDR2 is SVGAGI (reference sequence). V shed 0 bases and J shed 8 bases, with 16 bases lying between them. The CDR3 covers 15 residues.

V is TRBV27 and J is TRBJ1-1; TRBD1 agrees at 10 bases. With V trimmed by 6 bases and J by 10 bases, 5 bases remained unmatched. The CDR3 consists of 12 residues. Germline CDR1 MNHEY, CDR2 SMNVEV (reference sequence). The CDR3, as DNA: TGTGCCAGCAGAGACAGGGGGCGAGCAGCTTTCTTT. Translating gives CASRDRGRAAFF.

The J gene is TRBJ2-2, the V gene TRBV29-1; D remains unclear. Trimming took 2 bases from V and 1 from J, leaving 11 bases between them. Germline V gene lookup returns CDR1 SQVTM and CDR2 ANQGSEA. The CDR3 totals 15 residues. The CDR3 sequence: CSVELGDRNTGELFF. The CDR3 DNA sequence: TGCAGCGTTGAACTGGGTGACCGGAACACCGGGGAGCTGTTTTTT.

This clonotype was detected a few times. This sequence joins TRBV6-1 and TRBJ2-2; D is unresolved. This CDR3 contains 13 residues. Per germline, CDR1 MNHNS and CDR2 SASEGT. The V gene lost 5 bases and the J gene lost 4 bases, with 8 bases spanning the gap. The CDR3: CASSRHPTGELFF. As DNA, the CDR3 is TGTGCCAGCAGTCGGCACCCCACCGGGGAGCTGTTTTTT.

This clonotype was counted a few times. The chain combines TRBV19 with TRBJ2-7; TRBD1 matches at 8 bases. CDR3 length equals 15 residues. V shed 4 bases, J shed 6 bases, and the junction held 11 bases outside the gene matches. CDR1 and CDR2 from the germline V gene are LNHDA and SQIVND (reference sequence). The chain's CDR3 is CASSTLPDRGAEQYF. The CDR3 DNA is TGTGCCAGTAGTACCCTCCCCGACAGGGGAGCCGAGCAGTACTTC.

Notes on this clonotype: Just one base apart from a much larger clone, this may be a read error. This chain connects TRBV20-1 to TRBJ1-2, with D possibly being TRBD1 (6 bases). This CDR3 spans 12 amino acids. Trimming stripped 0 bases from V and 6 bases from J, with 8 bases between. In germline, CDR1 is DFQATT, CDR2 SNEGSKA (reference sequence). This CDR3 reads CSARDPGDGYTF. CDR3 nucleotide sequence: TGCAGTGCTAGAGATCCAGGGGATGGCTACACCTTC.

This clonotype was observed at least ten times. The rearrangement uses TRBV6-2 or TRBV6-3 and TRBJ2-7; 8 nucleotides align to TRBD2. Unmatched junction bases numbered 9, after V lost 3 bases and J lost 5 bases. Germline CDR1 and CDR2: MNHEY and SVGEGT. The CDR3 covers 15 residues. The CDR3 DNA reads TGTGCCAGCAGTTATTTCAGCGGGAGTATCAACGAGCAGTACTTC. Amino acids: CASSYFSGSINEQYF.

The chain joins TRBV6-2 or TRBV6-3 to TRBJ2-5; 10 nucleotides agree with TRBD1. This CDR3 has 16 residues. Unmatched junction bases numbered 6, after V lost 0 bases and J lost 5 bases. Germline values: CDR1 MNHEY, CDR2 SVGEGT. The CDR3 nucleotides read TGTGCCAGCAGTTACTCTCTGACAGGGGGCGGTGAGACCCAGTACTTC. Its protein is CASSYSLTGGGETQYF.

This clonotype was picked up a small number of times. V is TRBV10-3 and J is TRBJ1-6; no clear D. The CDR3 sequence is 15 residues long. Germline CDR1 and CDR2: ENHRY and SYGVKD. The V and J ends lost 0 bases and 7 bases respectively, with 10 bases between them. The CDR3 region is CAISESGDGNSPLHF. CDR3 nucleotide sequence: TGTGCCATCAGTGAGTCGGGCGACGGGAATTCACCCCTCCACTTT.

This chain connects TRBV6-1 to TRBJ1-1, with no clear D. V was shortened by 6 bases and J by 0 bases, with 11 bases between the two germline ends. Germline CDR1 reads MNHNS; CDR2 reads SASEGT. CDR3 length: 14 amino acids. The CDR3 loop reads CASRAPLMNTEAFF. Written as DNA, the CDR3 is TGTGCCAGCAGGGCCCCTCTCATGAACACTGAAGCTTTCTTT.

This clonotype has just a few counts. CDR3 residues: CAWNRGPNEKLFF. CDR3 nucleotides: TGTGCCTGGAACAGGGGACCTAATGAAAAACTGTTTTTT. The rearrangement uses TRBV30 and TRBJ1-4, with 7 nucleotides matching TRBD1. V dropped 4 bases and J dropped 3; count of bases not matched to a gene: 2. The CDR3 sequence is 13 residues long. Germline V gene sequence: CDR1 GTSNPN, CDR2 SVGIG (reference sequence).

The table lists this clonotype with many counts. The chain is built from TRBV28 and TRBJ1-1, with D uncertain. Trimming left V 1 base short and J 7 bases short, with 7 bases between. CDR1 is MDHEN, CDR2 SYDVKM, per germline. This CDR3 has 12 residues. The CDR3 loop reads CASSLLGLEAFF. The CDR3 nucleotides are TGTGCCAGCAGTTTATTAGGACTTGAAGCTTTCTTT.

This clonotype turned up a few times. V and J are TRBV2 and TRBJ2-4; D may be TRBD1 or TRBD2 (6 bases each). The germline V and J ends were trimmed by 6 bases and 6 bases, with 9 bases remaining between them. Germline V CDR1 and CDR2: SNHLY, FYNNEI. The CDR3 has 12 residues. CDR3 residues: CASSRGLNIQYF. CDR3 coding DNA: TGTGCCAGCAGCCGGGGGCTAAACATTCAGTACTTC.

This clonotype was observed many times. The chain joins TRBV3-1 to TRBJ2-6; D uncertain. Trimming left V 4 bases short and J 1 base short, with 8 bases between. Looked up from germline, CDR1 is LGHDT and CDR2 is YNNKEL (reference sequence). The CDR3 contains 15 residues. This chain's CDR3 is CASSLTLSGANVLTF. The DNA of the CDR3 is TGTGCCAGCAGCCTAACCCTGTCTGGGGCCAACGTCCTGACTTTC.

This clonotype was recorded many times. The rearrangement uses TRBV15 and TRBJ1-2; 10 nucleotides line up with TRBD1. The germline gives CDR1 LNHNV, CDR2 YYDKDF (reference sequence). The CDR3 has 16 amino acids. V shed 0 bases, J shed 5 bases, and the junction held 6 bases outside the gene matches. The CDR3 nucleotides read TGTGCCACCAGCAGAGAAATAGGGACAGGGGATTATGGCTACACCTTC. This encodes CATSREIGTGDYGYTF.

In this sample, this clonotype turned up many times. Relative to the germline gene, one junction end is altered; a read error may explain this. V gene TRBV11-2 combines with J gene TRBJ1-1; no reliable D call. Germline V CDR1 and CDR2: SGHAT, FQNNGV. This CDR3 comprises 13 residues. CDR3 amino acids: CASSLVRDTEAFF. The CDR3 nucleotides read TGTGCCAGCAGTTTAGTGAGGGACACTGAAGCTTTCTTT.

The gene calls are TRBV27 and TRBJ1-2, with TRBD1 identical over 7 bases. CDR3 size: 13 residues. The trim removed 11 bases at V and 6 bases at J, leaving 12 bases unmatched. The germline V gene has CDR1 MNHEY and CDR2 SMNVEV (reference sequence). The CDR3 here is CAAGRPGGNGYTF. CDR3 sequence (DNA): TGTGCCGCGGGACGGCCAGGGGGGAATGGCTACACCTTC.

The chain couples TRBV5-6 to TRBJ1-2, with D possibly being TRBD1 (5 bases). Deletions cut 4 bases from V and 4 bases from J, with 17 bases between. Germline V gene lookup returns CDR1 SGHDT and CDR2 YYEEEE. CDR3 length: 15 amino acids. The CDR3 here is CASSVGQVVSYGYTF. DNA for the CDR3: TGTGCCAGCAGCGTGGGGCAGGTAGTAAGCTATGGCTACACCTTC.

As to this clonotype: A much larger clone sits a single nucleotide away, making a read error possible. V and J are TRBV12-3 or TRBV12-4 and TRBJ2-7; D is uncertain. The V gene lost 5 bases and the J gene lost 3 bases, with 17 bases spanning the gap. There are 15 residues in the CDR3. The CDR3 is CASSPSEALGYEQYF. As DNA, the CDR3 is TGTGCCAGCAGTCCCAGCGAGGCCCTCGGCTACGAGCAGTACTTC.